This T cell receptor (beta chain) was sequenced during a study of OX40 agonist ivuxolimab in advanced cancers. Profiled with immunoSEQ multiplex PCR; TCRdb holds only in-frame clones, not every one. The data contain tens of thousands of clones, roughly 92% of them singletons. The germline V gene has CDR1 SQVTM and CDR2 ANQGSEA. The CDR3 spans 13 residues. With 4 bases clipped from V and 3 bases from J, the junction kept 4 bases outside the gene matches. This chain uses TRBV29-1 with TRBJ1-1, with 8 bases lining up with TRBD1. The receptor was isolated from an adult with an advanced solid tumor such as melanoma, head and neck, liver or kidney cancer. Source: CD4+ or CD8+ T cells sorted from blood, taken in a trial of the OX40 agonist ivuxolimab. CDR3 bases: TGCAGCGTTGCAGGGGGCGCGGACACTGAAGCTTTCTTT. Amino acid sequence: CSVAGGADTEAFF.